This is a list of T cell receptor beta chains from one sample in a study of identical twins. TCRdb itself ran the 5' RACE reads through MiXCR, one entry per CDR3 protein. This table holds 200,000 to 300,000 distinct CDR3 sequences, roughly 7% found once. These data were likewise used in another study, on yellow fever vaccine responses in identical twins.

The sequenced sample consisted of memory (CD45RO+) T cells sorted from blood. These receptors were taken from a woman under 30 in good health. The CDR3 runs from the conserved cysteine through the conserved F or W. D genes are given only for firm matches. Size tells how often a clone was seen (once, few, many) or the class of an expanded clone, and some rows leave it out.

D gene: .
J gene: TRBJ2-5
clone size: many
CDR3 length: 14
V gene: TRBV10-3
CDR3 DNA: TGTGCCATCAGTGAGTCATTGGGGCAAGAGACCCAGTACTTC
CDR3 protein: CAISESLGQETQYF

D gene: TRBD1
J gene: TRBJ1-2
clone size: few
CDR3 length: 14
V gene: TRBV6-1
CDR3 DNA: TGTGCCAGCAGTCCCGGCCCCGACAGGGATCGCAACACCTTC
CDR3 protein: CASSPGPDRDRNTF

D gene: .
J gene: TRBJ1-6
clone size: few
CDR3 length: 13
V gene: TRBV7-9
CDR3 DNA: TGTGCCAGCAGCTGGGGGGGGGATTCACCCCTCCACTTT
CDR3 protein: CASSWGGDSPLHF

D gene: TRBD1
J gene: TRBJ2-7
clone size: many
CDR3 length: 15
V gene: TRBV24-1
CDR3 DNA: TGTGCCACCAGTGGAGGACAGGGTCCAACCTACGAGCAGTACTTC
CDR3 protein: CATSGGQGPTYEQYF

D gene: TRBD1
J gene: TRBJ1-1
clone size: few
CDR3 length: 14
V gene: TRBV27
CDR3 DNA: TGTGCCAGCAACCCTTTTGCAGGGGGCACTGAAGCTTTCTTT
CDR3 protein: CASNPFAGGTEAFF

D gene: .
J gene: TRBJ2-5
clone size: many
CDR3 length: 14
V gene: TRBV12-3/TRBV12-4
CDR3 DNA: TGTGCCAGCAGCATACCCCCCGTTGAGGAGACCCAGTACTTC
CDR3 protein: CASSIPPVEETQYF

D gene: TRBD1
J gene: TRBJ1-6
clone size: .
CDR3 length: 16
V gene: TRBV7-6
CDR3 DNA: TGTGCCAGCAGCTTAAAGGGGACAGGGAAGAATTCACCCCTCCACTTT
CDR3 protein: CASSLKGTGKNSPLHF

D gene: TRBD2
J gene: TRBJ2-3
clone size: .
CDR3 length: 15
V gene: TRBV28
CDR3 DNA: TGTGCCAGCTCTAGACTAGCGGGAGAGACAGATACGCAGTATTTT
CDR3 protein: CASSRLAGETDTQYF

D gene: .
J gene: TRBJ2-1
clone size: .
CDR3 length: 14
V gene: TRBV10-2
CDR3 DNA: TGCGCCAGCAGTGAGTCTAGCGCGAACAATGAGCAGTTCTTC
CDR3 protein: CASSESSANNEQFF

D gene: TRBD1
J gene: TRBJ2-7
clone size: many
CDR3 length: 15
V gene: TRBV25-1
CDR3 DNA: TGTGCCAGCAGTGGGGGGGGGACAGGGACCTACGAGCAGTACTTC
CDR3 protein: CASSGGGTGTYEQYF

D gene: .
J gene: TRBJ1-1
clone size: .
CDR3 length: 13
V gene: TRBV5-1
CDR3 DNA: TGCGCCAGCAGCCAAAACCTGAACACTGAAGCTTTCTTT
CDR3 protein: CASSQNLNTEAFF

D gene: TRBD2
J gene: TRBJ2-4
clone size: few
CDR3 length: 18
V gene: TRBV7-8
CDR3 DNA: TGTGCCAGCAGCTGGGGACTAGCGGGGGCTCTAGCCAAAAACATTCAGTACTTC
CDR3 protein: CASSWGLAGALAKNIQYF

D gene: .
J gene: TRBJ2-7
clone size: many
CDR3 length: 10
V gene: TRBV12-3/TRBV12-4
CDR3 DNA: TGTGCCAGCGCCGCTTACGAGCAGTACTTC
CDR3 protein: CASAAYEQYF

D gene: TRBD1
J gene: TRBJ1-1
clone size: many
CDR3 length: 13
V gene: TRBV7-9
CDR3 DNA: TGTGCCAGCAGCTCACTACAGGGGGCTGAAGCTTTCTTT
CDR3 protein: CASSSLQGAEAFF

D gene: TRBD2
J gene: TRBJ2-1
clone size: few
CDR3 length: 14
V gene: TRBV2
CDR3 DNA: TGTGCCAGCGGACGGGAGGGGGCCTACAATGAGCAGTTCTTC
CDR3 protein: CASGREGAYNEQFF

D gene: TRBD1
J gene: TRBJ2-1
clone size: .
CDR3 length: 16
V gene: TRBV6-2/TRBV6-3
CDR3 DNA: TGTGCCAGCAGATCCTTAACCGGGACAGGTTGGTATGAGCAGTTCTTC
CDR3 protein: CASRSLTGTGWYEQFF

D gene: .
J gene: TRBJ2-5
clone size: many
CDR3 length: 13
V gene: TRBV18
CDR3 DNA: TGTGCCAGCTCACCTGACTATCAAGAGACCCAGTACTTC
CDR3 protein: CASSPDYQETQYF

D gene: .
J gene: TRBJ2-3
clone size: many
CDR3 length: 12
V gene: TRBV29-1
CDR3 DNA: TGCAGCCTCCGGAGCAGCACAGATACGCAGTATTTT
CDR3 protein: CSLRSSTDTQYF

D gene: TRBD2
J gene: TRBJ2-1
clone size: .
CDR3 length: 17
V gene: TRBV2
CDR3 DNA: TGTGCCAGCCGACTACCTCGGACTAGCGGGGTTTACAATGAGCAGTTCTTC
CDR3 protein: CASRLPRTSGVYNEQFF

D gene: .
J gene: TRBJ2-4
clone size: many
CDR3 length: 13
V gene: TRBV29-1
CDR3 DNA: TGCAGCGTTGAGCGCGGGATTGGTAACATTCAGTACTTC
CDR3 protein: CSVERGIGNIQYF

D gene: .
J gene: TRBJ2-1
clone size: .
CDR3 length: 15
V gene: TRBV20-1
CDR3 DNA: TGCAGTGCTACCCGGACCGAGGGCAGACCGAATGAGCAGTTCTTC
CDR3 protein: CSATRTEGRPNEQFF